This T cell receptor beta chain was recorded in a study of blood T cell repertoires in COVID-19. With 5 bases clipped from V and 1 base from J, the junction kept 4 bases outside the gene matches. In germline, CDR1 is SGHAT, CDR2 FQNNGV. There are 14 residues in the CDR3. Assay: immunoSEQ multiplex PCR; the TCRdb copy retains only in-frame clones and omits some. The table includes 100,000 to 150,000 clones, around 81% detected once. This receptor was obtained from a man between 25 and 39 years old with COVID-19, enrolled during active disease. This chain joins TRBV11-2 and TRBJ2-7; 8 bases agree with TRBD2. The specimen was peripheral blood. The CDR3 DNA reads as TGTGCCAGCAGCCGGACTAGCTTGTCCTACGAGCAGTACTTC. As protein: CASSRTSLSYEQYF.